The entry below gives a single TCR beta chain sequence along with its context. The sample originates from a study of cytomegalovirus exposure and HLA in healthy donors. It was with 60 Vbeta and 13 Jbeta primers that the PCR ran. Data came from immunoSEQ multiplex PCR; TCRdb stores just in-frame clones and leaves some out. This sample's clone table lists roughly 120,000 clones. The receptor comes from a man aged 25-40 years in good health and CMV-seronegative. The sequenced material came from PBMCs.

CDR3 amino acids: CASSPGGTQDTQYF. CDR3 bases: TGTGCCAGCAGCCCCGGGGGTACGCAAGATACGCAGTATTTT. The V and J genes are TRBV27 and TRBJ2-3, with D possibly TRBD2 on 6 matching bases. The length of the CDR3 is 14 residues. In germline, CDR1 is MNHEY, CDR2 SMNVEV (reference sequence). Trimming pared 6 bases from V and 5 bases from J, leaving 15 bases between.